This is a list of T cell receptor beta chains from one sample in a study of siplizumab effects on memory and regulatory T cells. Assay used: immunoSEQ multiplex PCR; TCRdb lists only in-frame clones, some missing. The table lists 45,000 to 60,000 clones, roughly 87% of them singletons. Material for sequencing was naive CD8+ T cells sorted from blood. Receptors originate from a human donor in good health. The CDR3 runs from the conserved cysteine through the conserved F or W. D genes are given only for firm matches. Clone size is shown for a subset of rows, as once, few, many or a class of expanded clone.

TRBV7-9	-	TRBJ2-1	-	TGTGCCAGCAGCCTCTACCCACCGGGACCTTTCTTC	CASSLYPPGPFF
TRBV7-6	TRBD2	TRBJ2-1	-	TGTGCCAGCAGCTCCGAGGGGACTACCTTCTACAATGAGCAGTTCTTC	CASSSEGTTFYNEQFF
TRBV21-1	-	TRBJ2-5	-	TGTGCCAGCAGCTCTTCGGGGCGAGAGACCCAGTACTTC	CASSSSGRETQYF
TRBV19	-	TRBJ2-7	-	TGTGCCAGTAGTATAGGGCCGAATGAGCAGTACTTC	CASSIGPNEQYF
TRBV6-5	-	TRBJ2-7	-	TGTGCCAGCAGCCCCCAGGACAGCTACGAGCAGTACTTC	CASSPQDSYEQYF
TRBV27	TRBD1	TRBJ2-7	-	TGTGCCAGCAGTTGGACCGGGACAGGGGGTCCCTACGAGCAGTACTTC	CASSWTGTGGPYEQYF
TRBV5-4	-	TRBJ2-2	-	TGTGCCAGCAGCTTGGGCGTGGAGGGAGGATGGGGGGAGCTGTTTTTT	CASSLGVEGGWGELFF
TRBV11-2	TRBD1	TRBJ2-7	-	TGTGCCAGCAGCTTCCAGGACAGGGCGTACGAGCAGTACTTC	CASSFQDRAYEQYF
TRBV19	-	TRBJ1-1	-	TGTGCCAGTAGTATAGTGTCCAGGACCTATTACACTGAAGCTTTCTTT	CASSIVSRTYYTEAFF
TRBV6-5	-	TRBJ2-3	-	TGTGCCAGCAGTTACGCTAGCCGAGGCACAGATACGCAGTATTTT	CASSYASRGTDTQYF
TRBV27	-	TRBJ1-5	-	TGTGCCAGCAGTTTACAGGGTAGCAATCAGCCCCAGCATTTT	CASSLQGSNQPQHF
TRBV6-1	-	TRBJ1-4	once	TGTGCCAGCAAGGTGGACAGTTCAACTAATGAAAAACTGTTTTTT	CASKVDSSTNEKLFF
TRBV4-1	-	TRBJ1-1	-	TGCGCCAGCAGCCAAGAGACAACGGTGAACACTGAAGCTTTCTTT	CASSQETTVNTEAFF
TRBV6-5	TRBD1	TRBJ1-4	-	TGTGCCAGCAGTCCCACAGGGGTGGCTAATGAAAAACTGTTTTTT	CASSPTGVANEKLFF
TRBV5-1	TRBD1	TRBJ2-1	-	TGCGCCAGCAGCTTGGCAGGGGGCGCCTACAATGAGCAGTTCTTC	CASSLAGGAYNEQFF
TRBV19	TRBD1	TRBJ1-6	-	TGTGCCAGTAGTATGTCTTCGGGGACAGGCAATAATTCACCCCTCCACTTT	CASSMSSGTGNNSPLHF
TRBV10-2	-	TRBJ2-7	few	TGCGCCAGCAGAGACTCCTACGAGCAGTACTTC	CASRDSYEQYF
TRBV7-8	-	TRBJ2-7	-	TGTGCCAGCAGCGATGTTCTCCCCCGGTTGGGGGAGCAGTACTTC	CASSDVLPRLGEQYF
TRBV10-2	TRBD2	TRBJ2-7	-	TGCGCCACCGAGGGGAGGGAATACGAGCAGTACTTC	CATEGREYEQYF
TRBV27	-	TRBJ2-2	-	TGTGCCAGCGCCGGACTCTCGAACACCGGGGAGCTGTTTTTT	CASAGLSNTGELFF
TRBV11-2	-	TRBJ1-1	few	TGTGCCAGCAGCTTTATGAAGAACACTGAAGCTTTCTTT	CASSFMKNTEAFF
TRBV25-1	-	TRBJ2-7	-	TGTGCCAGCAGTGAGGACCCAGGACTTCTATCCTACGAGCAGTACTTC	CASSEDPGLLSYEQYF
TRBV10-3	TRBD1	TRBJ2-3	-	TGTGCCATCAGAAGGACAGGCGGAATCACAGATACGCAGTATTTT	CAIRRTGGITDTQYF
TRBV19	-	TRBJ2-7	few	TGTGCCAGTAGTATTTCTTTCCTAGCCGAGCAGTACTTC	CASSISFLAEQYF
TRBV9	-	TRBJ2-3	-	TGTGCCAGCAGCGTAGCTGGGCCGGCAGATACGCAGTATTTT	CASSVAGPADTQYF
TRBV4-1	-	TRBJ2-7	-	TGCGCCAGCAGCCAAGATCTTGTGCAGGGAGGCGAGCAGTACTTC	CASSQDLVQGGEQYF
TRBV9	TRBD2	TRBJ2-7	-	TGTGCCAGCAGCGTAGGCAGCGGGAGGGCCCGCGAGCAGTACTTC	CASSVGSGRAREQYF
TRBV5-1	-	TRBJ1-1	once	TGCGCCAGCAGCTGGGACGGGTACACTGAAGCTTTCTTT	CASSWDGYTEAFF
TRBV4-1	TRBD1	TRBJ2-2	-	TGCGCCAGCAGCCGGAACACAGGGGGCGCAGACACCGGGGAGCTGTTTTTT	CASSRNTGGADTGELFF
TRBV27	-	TRBJ2-1	-	TGTGCCAGCAGTTCTCATCCCACGGCCAATGAGCAGTTCTTC	CASSSHPTANEQFF
TRBV4-1	TRBD2	TRBJ2-1	-	TGCGCCAGCAGCCTAGCGGGAGGATCCTACAATGAGCAGTTCTTC	CASSLAGGSYNEQFF
TRBV4-2	-	TRBJ2-7	-	TGTGCCAGCAGCGAACCCGGACCTTCTTCCTACGAGCAGTACTTC	CASSEPGPSSYEQYF
TRBV2	-	TRBJ1-1	-	TGTGCCAGCAGAGGGGATCATGAAGCTTTCTTT	CASRGDHEAFF
TRBV11-2	-	TRBJ1-4	-	TGTGCCAGCAGCTCCGGGTTGGAGCTCGAAAAACTGTTTTTT	CASSSGLELEKLFF
TRBV12-5	TRBD1	TRBJ2-7	-	TGTGCTAGTGGTTTGGCCCCCGGGACAGGGTTTACTTACGAGCAGTACTTC	CASGLAPGTGFTYEQYF
TRBV5-5	TRBD1	TRBJ2-1	-	TGTGCCAGCAGCGCCGGGACAGGGCGCAATGAGCAGTTCTTC	CASSAGTGRNEQFF
TRBV25-1	TRBD1	TRBJ1-5	-	TGTGCCAGCAACACAGGGGGCGATCAGCCCCAGCATTTT	CASNTGGDQPQHF
TRBV4-1	-	TRBJ2-1	-	TGCGCCAGCAGCCAAGAGGCCCAGAGCTCCTACAATGAGCAGTTCTTC	CASSQEAQSSYNEQFF
TRBV6-5	-	TRBJ1-1	-	TGTGCCAGCAGTTACTCGATTCTCACTGAAGCTTTCTTT	CASSYSILTEAFF
TRBV13	-	TRBJ2-7	-	TGTGCCAGCAGCTTCCACCGGGTTGGGTACGAGCAGTACTTC	CASSFHRVGYEQYF
TRBV7-9	TRBD2	TRBJ2-1	-	TGTGCCAGCGACTTTGCGGGAGGGCCTGGTGAGCAGTTCTTC	CASDFAGGPGEQFF